These 26 T cell receptor beta chains share one sample of origin, sequenced in a study of blood T cell repertoires in COVID-19 (dated by TCRdb to the early 2020s). The library was produced with the immunoSEQ multiplex PCR assay. The table comes from immuneACCESS by way of TCRdb, which keeps in-frame sequences with V and J called. Part of the clones is missing from these tables; in studies checked, under half for an unresolved V gene and the rest for unknown reasons. This sample has 150,000 to 200,000 clones in its table, and about 86% of those were observed once. Of the sample, roughly 4% is held by the ten largest clones. The sample consisted of peripheral blood. The source of these receptors is a woman aged 70-85 years with acute or convalescent COVID-19.

This clone was picked up one time. A read error may produce the germline difference seen at one junction end. V gene TRBV5-6 combines with J gene TRBJ2-5; 14 nucleotides agree with TRBD2. CDR1 and CDR2 (germline): SGHDT, YYEEEE. CDR3 length: 13 residues. The CDR3 is CASSWGLAGERDF. The CDR3 DNA reads TGTGCCAGCAGCTGGGGACTAGCGGGGGAAAGGGACTTC.

The chain employs TRBV28 and TRBJ2-7, with 7 bases that match TRBD2. V shed 8 bases, J shed 2 bases, and the junction held 6 bases outside the gene matches. CDR1 and CDR2 from the germline V gene are MDHEN and SYDVKM. This CDR3 region has 13 residues. CDR3 amino acids: CASLSGTTYEQYF. CDR3 coding DNA: TGTGCCAGCCTGTCCGGGACTACCTACGAGCAGTACTTC.

The chain recombines TRBV18 with TRBJ2-7; 8 nucleotides align to TRBD1. CDR3 length: 15 amino acids. Germline V gene sequence: CDR1 KGHSH, CDR2 LQKENI. The junction had 8 bases not matched to a gene; V was cut back by 6 bases and J by 1 base. This CDR3 is CASSQIGQGSYEQYF. CDR3 sequence (DNA): TGTGCCAGCTCCCAGATAGGACAGGGTTCCTACGAGCAGTACTTC.

The V and J genes are TRBV10-3 and TRBJ2-1; 8 bases map to TRBD1. V gave up 8 bases and J gave up 9 bases; unmatched junction bases: 18. Per germline, CDR1 ENHRY and CDR2 SYGVKD. This CDR3 contains 16 residues. CDR3 sequence reads: CAIQAADRGVSGEQFF. The CDR3 nucleotides read TGTGCCATCCAGGCTGCCGACAGGGGAGTTAGCGGTGAGCAGTTCTTC.

The V call is TRBV11-2, the J call TRBJ2-1, with 12 bases matching TRBD2. This CDR3 comprises 15 residues. The ends lost 6 bases at V and 7 bases at J; junction bases unmatched: 7. Germline CDR1 and CDR2: SGHAT and FQNNGV. In DNA, the CDR3 is TGTGCCAGCAGAGGACTAGCGGGATTTCAAAATGAGCAGTTCTTC. Protein product: CASRGLAGFQNEQFF.

The sample holds a few counts of this clone. The chain uses TRBV6-2 or TRBV6-3 and TRBJ1-2; D gene ambiguous. This CDR3 contains 15 residues. Germline CDR1 and CDR2: MNHEY and SVGEGT. V was cut by 0 bases and J by 8 bases, with 16 bases left in between. In DNA, the CDR3 is TGTGCCAGCAGTTACTCGATGGGGAGTGGAACGGGCTACACCTTC. Its protein product is CASSYSMGSGTGYTF.

V usage is TRBV7-2 and J usage is TRBJ1-4, with a possible D match to TRBD1 (5 bases). This CDR3 comprises 15 residues. V lost 1 base and J lost 9, with 15 bases in between. Germline-derived CDR1 and CDR2 are SGHTA and FQGNSA. In DNA, the CDR3 is TGTGCCAGCAGCTTAGGGGGCGGGGAGGGGAAAAAACTGTTTTTT. Residues: CASSLGGGEGKKLFF.

J is TRBJ2-7 and V is TRBV5-6, with no clear D. The CDR3 contains 12 residues. Between the trimmed V and J ends, which lost 0 bases and 2 bases, there was a span of 3 bases. CDR1 and CDR2 from the germline V gene are SGHDT and YYEEEE. In DNA form, the CDR3 reads TGTGCCAGCAGCTTGGCGGCCTACGAGCAGTACTTC. Protein product: CASSLAAYEQYF.

This rearrangement joins TRBV19 to TRBJ1-1, with D hard to call. Trimming cost V 5 bases and J 4 bases, with 11 bases left between them. The CDR3 is made up of 13 amino acids. The V gene's germline CDR1 is LNHDA and CDR2 SQIVND (reference sequence). The CDR3 coding sequence is TGTGCCAGTAGTGCAGAGGGTTCCACTGAAGCTTTCTTT. Its protein product is CASSAEGSTEAFF.

This chain joins TRBV7-2 and TRBJ1-6; 7 bases are a match to TRBD1. J was trimmed by 8 bases and V by 6 bases; bases with no gene match: 13. The CDR3 extends over 16 amino acids. Germline CDR1 SGHTA, CDR2 FQGNSA. The CDR3 region has the DNA TGTGCCAGCAGGCGAACAGGGGCCTATGGGGATTCACCCCTCCACTTT. Translating it yields CASRRTGAYGDSPLHF.

The V gene is TRBV28, the J gene TRBJ2-5, with 8 bases identical to TRBD1. The CDR3 contains 17 residues. CDR1 and CDR2 from the germline V gene are MDHEN and SYDVKM. The J segment lost 1 base and the V segment lost 1 base, leaving 8 bases of the junction unmatched. CDR3 nucleotides: TGTGCCAGCAGTTTATCCGGCAGGGGGCCTTTCCAAGAGACCCAGTACTTC. Encoded protein: CASSLSGRGPFQETQYF.

The V call is TRBV7-2, the J call TRBJ1-2, with a tentative D call TRBD1 (5 bases). V lost 5 bases to trimming and J lost 3 bases, with 19 bases between them. The V gene's germline CDR1 is SGHTA and CDR2 FQGNSA. The CDR3 length is 16 residues. CDR3 sequence (DNA): TGTGCCAGCAGCACCCTCCAGGGCGGACCCGACTATGGCTACACCTTC. Translation: CASSTLQGGPDYGYTF.

The chain links TRBV2 to TRBJ1-6, with D possibly being TRBD1 (6 bases). V was cut by 6 bases and J by 7 bases, with 13 bases left in between. Germline-derived CDR1 and CDR2 are SNHLY and FYNNEI. The CDR3 contains 14 residues. CDR3 loop: CASSQTGSNSPLHF. The DNA for the CDR3 is TGTGCCAGCAGCCAGACAGGATCCAATTCACCCCTCCACTTT.

In this sample, this clone turned up once. The chain uses TRBV9 and TRBJ2-2, with 9 bases identical to TRBD1. In germline, CDR1 is SGDLS, CDR2 YYNGEE. The CDR3 length is 16 residues. V was clipped by 4 bases and J by 4 bases; unmatched bases: 8. The CDR3 DNA sequence: TGTGCCAGCAGCCTAGAAGGGACAGGGACCACCGGGGAGCTGTTTTTT. This sequence encodes CASSLEGTGTTGELFF. Full variable domain (outside the CDR3, taken from reference TRBV9 and TRBJ2-2): DSGVTQTPKHLITATGQRVTLRCSPRSGDLSVYWYQQSLDQGLQFLIQYYNGEERAKGNILERFSAQQFPDLHSELNLSSLELGDSALYFCASSLEGTGTTGELFFGEGSRLTVL.

V usage is TRBV27 and J usage is TRBJ1-1, with TRBD1 matching over 7 bases. Trimming removed 3 bases from V and 5 bases from J; junction bases left unmatched: 24. The germline CDR1 and CDR2 sequences are MNHEY and SMNVEV (reference sequence). CDR3 length: 20 amino acids. CDR3 sequence reads: CASSFSGMLGHRGKGTEAFF. CDR3 coding DNA: TGTGCCAGCAGTTTTAGCGGGATGTTGGGCCACAGGGGTAAGGGGACTGAAGCTTTCTTT.

The V gene is TRBV10-3, the J gene TRBJ1-2; D ambiguous. Germline lookup yields CDR1 ENHRY and CDR2 SYGVKD. V gave up 10 bases and J gave up 6 bases, with 12 bases separating them. The CDR3 is 11 amino acids. The CDR3 DNA follows: TGTGCCACCGCGGGGATCCATGGCTACACCTTC. This gives the protein CATAGIHGYTF.

The CDR3, as DNA: TGCGCCAGCAGCTCAGGACTAGCGGGAGAGGGAGAGACCCAGTACTTC. Amino acids: CASSSGLAGEGETQYF. The J gene is TRBJ2-5, the V gene TRBV5-1; TRBD2 aligns across 13 bases. Germline CDR1 is SGHRS and CDR2 is YFSETQ. The junction had 6 bases not matched to a gene; V was cut back by 3 bases and J by 4 bases. The CDR3 runs to 16 residues.

The chain employs TRBV6-2 or TRBV6-3 and TRBJ1-2, with 7 bases identical to TRBD1. This CDR3 has 14 residues. The trim removed 5 bases at V and 6 bases at J, leaving 9 bases unmatched. Germline V lookup: CDR1 MNHEY, CDR2 SVGEGT. DNA for the CDR3: TGTGCCAGCAGTCGAAACCGGCAGGGGGATGGCTACACCTTC. Its translation is CASSRNRQGDGYTF.

The V and J genes are TRBV6-6 and TRBJ1-5; maybe TRBD1 (5 bases). Trimming took 6 bases from V and 4 from J, leaving 13 bases between them. CDR1 and CDR2 from the germline V gene are MNHNY and SVGAGI (reference sequence). CDR3 length: 14 residues. The CDR3 loop is CASRGDAGNQPQHF. The DNA of the CDR3 is TGTGCCAGCAGGGGGGACGCGGGAAATCAGCCCCAGCATTTT.

This clone was seen just once. The V call is TRBV9, the J call TRBJ2-5; 10 bases align to TRBD1. The germline gives CDR1 SGDLS, CDR2 YYNGEE. J lost 7 bases, V lost 0 bases, and 6 bases had no gene match. The CDR3 runs 15 residues. In DNA, the CDR3 is TGTGCCAGCAGCGTAGGCCCGACAGGGGGCCCGACCCAGTACTTC. It translates to CASSVGPTGGPTQYF.

The chain employs TRBV28 and TRBJ2-3; D perhaps matches TRBD1 (5 bases). Germline CDR1 and CDR2: MDHEN and SYDVKM. The CDR3 covers 14 residues. Trimming removed 1 base at V and 3 bases at J, with 8 bases between. The CDR3 is CASSLSQGTDTQYF. The CDR3 DNA is TGTGCCAGCAGTTTATCGCAGGGAACAGATACGCAGTATTTT.

This clone has a single count. The chain carries TRBV28 and TRBJ2-3, with a weak D call TRBD1 (5 bases). The CDR3 loop spans 15 amino acids. Germline CDR1 and CDR2: MDHEN and SYDVKM. With 6 bases removed from V and 1 base from J, the gap between germline ends came to 14 bases. CDR3: CASRPMGQRTDTQYF. In DNA, the CDR3 is TGTGCCAGCAGACCTATGGGGCAGCGCACAGATACGCAGTATTTT.

A note on this clone: A junction boundary mismatches the germline segment, possibly from a read error. CDR3 loop: CASIGREGAETQYF. Here the CDR3 DNA reads TGTGCCAGCATCGGACGGGAGGGGGCAGAAACGCAGTATTTT. J is TRBJ2-3 and V is TRBV28; D may be TRBD2 (8 bases). CDR3 length equals 14 residues. The germline CDR1 and CDR2 sequences are MDHEN and SYDVKM.

CDR3 amino acids: CASSQDSKTGSYNEQFF. The CDR3 coding sequence is TGCGCCAGCAGCCAAGATTCCAAGACGGGCTCCTACAATGAGCAGTTCTTC. The chain links TRBV4-3 to TRBJ2-1; D unresolved. The CDR3 covers 17 residues. Between the trimmed V and J ends, which lost 0 bases and 0 bases, there was a span of 12 bases. Germline V gene lookup returns CDR1 LGHNA and CDR2 YSLEER.

The chain is built from TRBV5-1 and TRBJ1-3; TRBD1 is a possible D gene (5 bases). The CDR3 extends over 17 amino acids. V lost 4 bases, J lost 0 bases, and 17 bases lay in between. Germline V gene lookup returns CDR1 SGHRS and CDR2 YFSETQ. CDR3: CASSPSADSYSGNTIYF. The CDR3 region has the DNA TGCGCCAGCAGCCCAAGCGCCGACAGTTACTCTGGAAACACCATATATTTT. The full variable domain, its missing parts supplied by reference TRBV5-1 and TRBJ1-3, is KAGVTQTPRYLIKTRGQQVTLSCSPISGHRSVSWYQQTPGQGLQFLFEYFSETQRNKGNFPGRFSGRQFSNSRSEMNVSTLELGDSALYLCASSPSADSYSGNTIYFGEGSWLTVV.

This clone was detected once. The chain employs TRBV5-1 and TRBJ2-2; the match to TRBD2 covers 7 bases. Germline V CDR1 and CDR2: SGHRS, YFSETQ. Germline trimming cut 4 bases from V and 5 bases from J; bases unmatched to any gene: 8. The CDR3 length is 15 residues. DNA for the CDR3: TGCGCCAGCAGCATAGCGGGTGGCATGACCGGGGAGCTGTTTTTT. Translating it yields CASSIAGGMTGELFF.